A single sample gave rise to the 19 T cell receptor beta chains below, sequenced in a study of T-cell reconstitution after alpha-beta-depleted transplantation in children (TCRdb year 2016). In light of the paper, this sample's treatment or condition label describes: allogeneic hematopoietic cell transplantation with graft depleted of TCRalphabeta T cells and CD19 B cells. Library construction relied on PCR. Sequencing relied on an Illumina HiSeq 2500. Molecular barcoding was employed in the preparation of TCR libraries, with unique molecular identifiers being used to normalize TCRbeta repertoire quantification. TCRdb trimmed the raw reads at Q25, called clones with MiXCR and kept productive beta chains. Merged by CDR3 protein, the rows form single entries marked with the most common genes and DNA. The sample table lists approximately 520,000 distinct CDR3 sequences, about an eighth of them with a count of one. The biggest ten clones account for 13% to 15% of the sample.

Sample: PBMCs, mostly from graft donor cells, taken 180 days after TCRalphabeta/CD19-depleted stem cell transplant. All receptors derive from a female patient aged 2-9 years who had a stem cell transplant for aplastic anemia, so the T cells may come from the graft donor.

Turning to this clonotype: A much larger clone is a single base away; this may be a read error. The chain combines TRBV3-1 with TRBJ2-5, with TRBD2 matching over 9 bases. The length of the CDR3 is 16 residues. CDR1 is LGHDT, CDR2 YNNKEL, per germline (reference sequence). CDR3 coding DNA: TGTGCCACCAGCCAAGATCCAGCGGGAGGACAAGAGACCCAGTACTTC. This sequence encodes CATSQDPAGGQETQYF.

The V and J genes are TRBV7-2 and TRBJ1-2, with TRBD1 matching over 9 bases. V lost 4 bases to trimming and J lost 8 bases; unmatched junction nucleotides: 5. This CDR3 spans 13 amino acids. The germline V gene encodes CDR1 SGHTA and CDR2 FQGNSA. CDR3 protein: CASSSQGAGGYTF. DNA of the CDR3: TGTGCCAGCAGCTCACAGGGGGCGGGAGGCTACACCTTC.

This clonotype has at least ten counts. The CDR3 sequence is CSVRPGGNQPQHF. The CDR3 DNA reads TGCAGCGTGCGTCCAGGGGGCAATCAGCCCCAGCATTTT. The J gene is TRBJ1-5, the V gene TRBV29-1, with D possibly matching TRBD1 (6 bases). V lost 6 bases to trimming and J lost 2 bases, with 11 bases between them. The CDR3 covers 13 residues. The germline CDR1 and CDR2 sequences are SQVTM and ANQGSEA.

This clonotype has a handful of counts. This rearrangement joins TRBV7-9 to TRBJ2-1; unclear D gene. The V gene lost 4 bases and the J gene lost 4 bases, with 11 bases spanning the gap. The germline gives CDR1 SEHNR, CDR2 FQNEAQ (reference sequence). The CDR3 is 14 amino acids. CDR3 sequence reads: CASSSNPGYNEQFF. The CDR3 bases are TGTGCCAGCAGCTCCAACCCCGGATACAATGAGCAGTTCTTC.

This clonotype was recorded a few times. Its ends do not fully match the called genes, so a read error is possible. In DNA, the CDR3 is TGCGCCAGCAGTCAAGACAGGTTACTATATCAGCCCCAGCATTTT. Residues: CASSQDRLLYQPQHF. This sequence joins TRBV4-3 and TRBJ1-5, with TRBD1 as a possible D gene (6 bases). CDR3 length: 15 amino acids. Germline V gene lookup returns CDR1 LGHNA and CDR2 YSLEER.

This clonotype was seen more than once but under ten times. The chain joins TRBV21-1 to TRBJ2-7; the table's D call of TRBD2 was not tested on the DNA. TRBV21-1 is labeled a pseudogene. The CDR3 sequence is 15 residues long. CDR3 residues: CASSKLRAPAYEQYV. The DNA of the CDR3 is TGTGCCAGCAGCAAATTGCGGGCCCCAGCCTACGAGCAGTACGTC.

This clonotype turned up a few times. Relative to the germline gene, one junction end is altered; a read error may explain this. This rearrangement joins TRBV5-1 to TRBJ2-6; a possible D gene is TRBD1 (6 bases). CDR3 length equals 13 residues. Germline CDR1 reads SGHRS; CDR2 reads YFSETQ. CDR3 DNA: TGCGCCAGCAGCTTGGACAGGGCCAACGGCCTGACTTTC. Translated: CASSLDRANGLTF.

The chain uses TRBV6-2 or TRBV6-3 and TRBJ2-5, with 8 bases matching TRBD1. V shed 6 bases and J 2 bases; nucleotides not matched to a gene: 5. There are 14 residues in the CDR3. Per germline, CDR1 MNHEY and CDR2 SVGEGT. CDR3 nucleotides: TGTGCCAGCAGCAACTGGACAGGGCAAGAGACCCAGTACTTC. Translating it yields CASSNWTGQETQYF.

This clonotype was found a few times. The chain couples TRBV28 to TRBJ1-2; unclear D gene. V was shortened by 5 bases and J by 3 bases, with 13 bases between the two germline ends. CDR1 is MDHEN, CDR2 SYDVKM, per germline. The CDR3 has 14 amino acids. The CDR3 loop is CASSRARGDYGYTF. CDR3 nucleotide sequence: TGTGCCAGCAGTAGGGCTCGCGGGGACTATGGCTACACCTTC.

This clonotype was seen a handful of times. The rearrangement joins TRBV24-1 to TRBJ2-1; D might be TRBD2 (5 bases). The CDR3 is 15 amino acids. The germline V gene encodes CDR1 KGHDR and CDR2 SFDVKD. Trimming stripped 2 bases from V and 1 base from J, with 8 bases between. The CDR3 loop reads CATSDSGRSYNEQFF. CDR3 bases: TGTGCCACCAGTGATTCGGGGAGATCCTACAATGAGCAGTTCTTC.

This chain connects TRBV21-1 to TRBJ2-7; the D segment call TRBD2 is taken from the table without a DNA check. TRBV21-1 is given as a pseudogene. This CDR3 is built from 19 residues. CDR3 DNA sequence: TGTGCCAGCAGCAAATCAGCTAGCGGGGTGGCCCCCATCTCCTACGAGCAGTACGTC. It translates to CASSKSASGVAPISYEQYV.

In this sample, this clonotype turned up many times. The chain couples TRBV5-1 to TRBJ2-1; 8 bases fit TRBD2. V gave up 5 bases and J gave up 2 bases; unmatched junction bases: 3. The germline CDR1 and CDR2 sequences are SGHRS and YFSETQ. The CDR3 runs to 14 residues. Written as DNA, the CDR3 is TGCGCCAGCAGTGCGGGAGGAGCCTACAATGAGCAGTTCTTC. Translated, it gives CASSAGGAYNEQFF.

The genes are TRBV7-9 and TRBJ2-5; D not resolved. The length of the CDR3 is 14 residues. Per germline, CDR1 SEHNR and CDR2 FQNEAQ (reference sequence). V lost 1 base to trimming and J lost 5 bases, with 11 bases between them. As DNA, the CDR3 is TGTGCCAGCAGCTTAGTGCGCAGGTCGGAGACCCAGTACTTC. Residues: CASSLVRRSETQYF.

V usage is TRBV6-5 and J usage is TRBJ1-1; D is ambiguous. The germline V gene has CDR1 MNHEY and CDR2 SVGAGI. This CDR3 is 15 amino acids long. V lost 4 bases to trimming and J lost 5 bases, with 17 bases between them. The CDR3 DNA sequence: TGTGCCAGCAGTTCCCAGCGGGGAGTTGGAACTGAAGCTTTCTTT. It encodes CASSSQRGVGTEAFF.

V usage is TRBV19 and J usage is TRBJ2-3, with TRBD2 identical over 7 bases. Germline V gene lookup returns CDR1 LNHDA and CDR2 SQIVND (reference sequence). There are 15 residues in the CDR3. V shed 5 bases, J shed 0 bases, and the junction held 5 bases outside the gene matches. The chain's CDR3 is CASSQSGISTDTQYF. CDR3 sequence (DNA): TGTGCCAGTAGTCAGAGCGGGATTAGCACAGATACGCAGTATTTT. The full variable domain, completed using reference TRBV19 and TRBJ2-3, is DGGITQSPKYLFRKEGQNVTLSCEQNLNHDAMYWYRQDPGQGLRLIYYSQIVNDFQKGDIAEGYSVSREKKESFPLTVTSAQKNPTAFYLCASSQSGISTDTQYFGPGTRLTVL.

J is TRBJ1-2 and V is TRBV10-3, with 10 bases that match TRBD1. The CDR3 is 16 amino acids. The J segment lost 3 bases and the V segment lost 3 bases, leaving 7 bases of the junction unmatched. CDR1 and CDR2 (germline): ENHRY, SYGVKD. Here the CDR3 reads CAISEGTGVLHYGYTF. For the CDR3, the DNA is TGTGCCATCAGTGAAGGGACAGGGGTTCTGCACTATGGCTACACCTTC.

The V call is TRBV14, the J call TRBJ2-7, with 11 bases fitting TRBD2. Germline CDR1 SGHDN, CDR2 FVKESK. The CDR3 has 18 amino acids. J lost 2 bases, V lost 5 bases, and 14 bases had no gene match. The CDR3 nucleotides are TGTGCCAGCAGCAGACCCGGGACTAGCGGTTCCGGGGCCTACGAGCAGTACGTC. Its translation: CASSRPGTSGSGAYEQYV.

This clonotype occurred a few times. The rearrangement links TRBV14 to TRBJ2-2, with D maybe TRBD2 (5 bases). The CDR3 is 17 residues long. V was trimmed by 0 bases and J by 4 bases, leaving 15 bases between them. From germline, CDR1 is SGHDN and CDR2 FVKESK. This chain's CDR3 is CASSQDRFWSGTGELFF. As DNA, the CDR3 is TGTGCCAGCAGCCAAGATCGGTTTTGGAGCGGCACCGGGGAGCTGTTTTTT.

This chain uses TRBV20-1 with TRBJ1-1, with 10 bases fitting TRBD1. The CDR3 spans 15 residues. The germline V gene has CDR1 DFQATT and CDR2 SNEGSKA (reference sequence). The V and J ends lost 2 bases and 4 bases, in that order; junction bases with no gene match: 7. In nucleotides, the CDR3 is TGCAGTGCTAGACTGTCGGGACAGGGGTTCACTGAAGCTTTCTTT. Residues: CSARLSGQGFTEAFF.